The TCR beta chain under discussion was sequenced for a study of response to subunit inactivated influenza vaccine (dated by TCRdb to about 2018). In the study overall: To follow how T cells responded to a trivalent subunit inactivated influenza vaccine, the researchers relied on deep quantitative profiling of the T cell receptor repertoire. Here is what the overall study found, with its caveats: The authors suggested that each seasonal influenza vaccination may recruit only a limited number of new T cells.

The CDR3 starts with the cysteine, ends with the phenylalanine, and has 13 residues. Only the CDR3 region is kept as DNA, spanning 39 bases read in frame from base 1. Based on the germline V gene, the CDR1 and CDR2 sequences are SGHTA and FQGNSA. Note on this clonotype: This receptor's antigen is unknown. The junction and the germline gene differ at one end; a read error may be behind it.

The library was prepared using RT-PCR. The data were produced on an Illumina HiSeq 2500. The raw public reads went through TCRdb reprocessing: fastp at Q25, MiXCR clone calling, in-frame beta chains kept. Rows with a matching CDR3 protein are joined into one entry that keeps the most common DNA and genes. The sample table records a few hundred thousand distinct CDR3 sequences; around 9.9% of these occur just once. The ten largest clones represent approximately 12% of the sample. In light of the paper, this sample's time point label describes: 45 days after influenza vaccine administration. The source material was PBMCs from blood, sampled more than 35 days after vaccination. The TCR sequence derives from a man aged 45-65 years who received an inactivated influenza vaccine. Donor details come from another sample of the same person, matched by shared clones. The chain is made from TRBV7-2 and TRBJ2-4, with the D gene not confidently named. At the DNA level, the sequence is TGTGCCAGCAGCTTAGACGGCGGAAACATTCAGTGCTTC. It translates as CASSLDGGNIQCF.